The 7 T cell receptor beta chains listed next were all sequenced from one sample in a study of radiotherapy plus CTLA-4 blockade in lung cancer. Here immunoSEQ multiplex PCR was the method, and the copy in TCRdb shows in-frame clones only, minus some. The sample consists of tens of thousands of clones, approximately 84% of them appearing once. This specimen was peripheral blood, taken from a patient treated with radiotherapy plus ipilimumab. These receptors originate from a human donor with non-small cell lung cancer whose response to radiotherapy plus ipilimumab could not be evaluated.

The J gene is TRBJ2-1, the V gene TRBV12-5; TRBD2 might be the D (6 bases). The CDR3 consists of 13 residues. V was shortened by 5 bases and J by 7 bases, with 12 bases between the two germline ends. Germline CDR1 reads LGHNT; CDR2 reads FRNRAP. In nucleotides, the CDR3 is TGTGCTAGTGGTCCACGGGGGTGGAATGAGCAGTTCTTC. Encoded protein: CASGPRGWNEQFF.

Relative to its sample, this clone is medium-sized. The chain recombines TRBV14 with TRBJ2-5; a weak D match, TRBD1 (5 bases). V was cut by 4 bases and J by 1 base, with 7 bases left in between. The CDR3 is 13 residues long. The germline gives CDR1 SGHDN, CDR2 FVKESK. CDR3 bases: TGTGCCAGCAGCCGACAGCTCCAAGAGACCCAGTACTTC. This codes for CASSRQLQETQYF. Full variable domain (remainder filled in from reference TRBV14 and TRBJ2-5): EAGVTQFPSHSVIEKGQTVTLRCDPISGHDNLYWYRRVMGKEIKFLLHFVKESKQDESGMPNNRFLAERTGGTYSTLKVQPAELEDSGVYFCASSRQLQETQYFGPGTRLLVL.

The chain employs TRBV11-2 and TRBJ2-3, with 12 bases identical to TRBD2. The CDR3 length is 18 residues. V dropped 5 bases and J dropped 4; count of bases not matched to a gene: 13. CDR1 is SGHAT and CDR2 is FQNNGV in the germline V gene. The CDR3 here is CASSGRPSGRAVPDTQYF. The DNA for the CDR3 is TGTGCCAGCAGCGGCAGGCCTAGCGGGAGGGCCGTGCCAGATACGCAGTATTTT.

This clone was counted between two and nine times. This chain joins TRBV2 and TRBJ2-2; D not certain. The V end was cut by 6 bases, the J end by 7 bases, with 6 bases between. This CDR3 has 11 residues. CDR1 and CDR2 (germline): SNHLY, FYNNEI. The CDR3 reads CASRFYGELFF. CDR3 in DNA: TGTGCCAGCAGGTTTTACGGGGAGCTGTTTTTT.

The chain couples TRBV4-3 to TRBJ2-1, with 9 nucleotides matching TRBD2. The CDR3 has 17 residues. Germline lookup yields CDR1 LGHNA and CDR2 YSLEER. J was trimmed by 7 bases and V by 0 bases; bases with no gene match: 10. The CDR3 sequence: CASSQDQGLAGRNEQFF. CDR3 nucleotide sequence: TGCGCCAGCAGCCAAGATCAGGGGCTAGCGGGAAGGAATGAGCAGTTCTTC.

This chain connects TRBV4-2 to TRBJ2-7; tentative D call: TRBD2 (5 bases). V was shortened by 0 bases and J by 6 bases, with 24 bases between the two germline ends. From germline, CDR1 is LGHNA and CDR2 YNFKEQ. The CDR3 has 18 residues. The DNA for the CDR3 is TGTGCCAGCAGCCAAGATCCATGGGGAGCGTCGAGAGTCTCCGAGCAGTACTTC. Translating gives CASSQDPWGASRVSEQYF.

This clone came up a few times. This rearrangement joins TRBV7-2 to TRBJ2-3; 9 bases match TRBD2. The CDR3 totals 16 residues. Germline CDR1 and CDR2: SGHTA and FQGNSA. Trimming took 0 bases from V and 5 from J; bases not matched to a gene: 6. As DNA, the CDR3 is TGTGCCAGCAGCTTAGCCGGCGGGAGGGTGGGAGATACGCAGTATTTT. Translating gives CASSLAGGRVGDTQYF.